The rows below give T cell receptor beta chains drawn from one sample of a study of cytomegalovirus exposure and HLA in healthy donors. Repertoires were generated with immunoSEQ multiplex PCR, while TCRdb's copy carries only in-frame clones and drops some. Of 210,000 or so clones listed, about three quarters were seen once; the top ten hold 15% to 18%. Sequencing input: PBMCs. All receptors derive from a man aged 35-49 years in good health and CMV-seronegative. The CDR3 runs from the conserved cysteine through the conserved F or W. A D gene is named only where the DNA matches it firmly. Size is omitted from some rows. Given values are once, few, many or a class for expanded clones.

j_call v_call clone_size d_call cdr3_nt cdr3_aa
TRBJ2-7 TRBV7-9 - - TGTTCCAGCAGCGGTCCCCTATTCCGGGAGTACTTC CSSSGPLFREYF
TRBJ1-5 TRBV7-2 - - TGTGCCAGCAGCTTATTATCCAATCAGCCCCAGCATTTT CASSLLSNQPQHF
TRBJ2-7 TRBV19 - TRBD1 TGTGCCAGTAGTCTAGAGTGGGACAGGGGCTACGAGCAGTACTTC CASSLEWDRGYEQYF
TRBJ2-5 TRBV5-5 - - TGTGCCAGCAGCCGACGGGACTTGGGGTTCGCCCAGTACTTC CASSRRDLGFAQYF
TRBJ1-1 TRBV6-5 - TRBD1 TGTGCCAGCAGAGCACAGGGGTTTCCTTTTGAAGCTTTCTTT CASRAQGFPFEAFF
TRBJ2-2 TRBV28 - - TGTGCCAGCACCCCCATGGAGGATGGCACCGGGGAGCTGTTTTTT CASTPMEDGTGELFF
TRBJ2-5 TRBV7-6 few - TGTGCCAGCAGCTTAGAGGGGCAGGGGCTTACCCAGTACTTC CASSLEGQGLTQYF
TRBJ1-4 TRBV5-6 - - TGTGCCAGCAGCCGGGGGAGGACCTTGGGGAAACTGTTTTTT CASSRGRTLGKLFF
TRBJ1-5 TRBV19 - TRBD1 TGTGCCAGTAGTCCCCAGCCCGGGACAGGGAGGACGGCTTACAATCAGCCCCAGCATTTT CASSPQPGTGRTAYNQPQHF
TRBJ2-3 TRBV7-2 - - TGTGCCAGCAGCTTAGCGCAGGGCACAGATACGCAGTATTTT CASSLAQGTDTQYF
TRBJ2-3 TRBV10-2 few - TGCGCCAGCAGTGAGCCGGGATTCAGCACAGATACGCAGTATTTT CASSEPGFSTDTQYF
TRBJ1-5 TRBV19 - - TGTGCCAGTACTAGTCGGGGGTGGCCTCAGCCCCAGCATTTT CASTSRGWPQPQHF
TRBJ2-2 TRBV27 - - TGTGCCAGCACCTCCGGGGTGGGGAACGGGGAGCTGTTTTTT CASTSGVGNGELFF
TRBJ2-1 TRBV6-5 - TRBD2 TGTGCCAGCAAGCTCGAGCGGGGGGAAGGCGGTGAGCAGTTCTTC CASKLERGEGGEQFF
TRBJ1-3 TRBV15 - - TGTGCCACCAGCTTCGGGGGGCTTGGTGGAAACACCATATATTTT CATSFGGLGGNTIYF
TRBJ1-2 TRBV7-6 - - TGTGCCAGCAGCTTAAAGATCTTCCCAGGGTCGAACTATGGCTACACCTTC CASSLKIFPGSNYGYTF
TRBJ2-1 TRBV28 - - TGTGCCAGCAGTTCAAAGCGGGAGCAGTTCTTC CASSSKREQFF
TRBJ2-7 TRBV18 - - TGTGCCAGCTCACCCCGGACAGCCTACGAGCAGTACTTC CASSPRTAYEQYF
TRBJ2-2 TRBV28 - - TGTGCCAGCAGTTCCCCGGGGAGGTCGAACACCGGGGAGCTGTTTTTT CASSSPGRSNTGELFF
TRBJ2-7 TRBV7-9 - TRBD2 TGTGCCAGCAGCTTGGCGGGAGGGACCTACGAGCAGTACTTC CASSLAGGTYEQYF
TRBJ1-6 TRBV5-4 - TRBD1 TGTGCCAGCAGCTCAACAGGGGTGGATTCACCCCTCCACTTT CASSSTGVDSPLHF
TRBJ1-1 TRBV5-6 - - TGTGCCAGCAGAACTCCCCGGGGTGGGCTTGAAGCTTTCTTT CASRTPRGGLEAFF
TRBJ1-2 TRBV7-8 - - TGTGCCAGCAGCTCGCAGGGAGGGGGGCAGGACTACACCTTC CASSSQGGGQDYTF
TRBJ2-1 TRBV4-3 - TRBD1 TGCGCCAGCAGCCAAGGGGACAGGGCGAGTGAGCAGTTCTTC CASSQGDRASEQFF
TRBJ2-3 TRBV9 - TRBD2 TGTGCCAGCAGCGCATTTGGGGGGGGAGGTACAGATACGCAGTATTTT CASSAFGGGGTDTQYF
TRBJ1-1 TRBV7-9 - - TGTGCCAGCCGCGGGGATGAGAGCACTGAAGCTTTCTTT CASRGDESTEAFF
TRBJ2-1 TRBV11-2 - - TGTGCCAGCAGCTTAGGCAGCAATGAGCAGTTCTTC CASSLGSNEQFF
TRBJ2-1 TRBV11-2 - - TGTGCCAGCAGACAGGACAGCCGGAGCTCCTACAATGAGCAGTTCTTC CASRQDSRSSYNEQFF
TRBJ2-5 TRBV18 - - TGTGCCAGCTCACTTGGGGACATAGAGACCCAGTACTTC CASSLGDIETQYF
TRBJ2-1 TRBV19 - TRBD2 TGTGCCAGTAGTCGTAGCGGGAGCTCCTACAATGAGCAGTTCTTC CASSRSGSSYNEQFF
TRBJ1-1 TRBV7-9 - - TGTTCCAGCAGCCTCCAGACAGGGAACACTGAAGCTTTCTTT CSSSLQTGNTEAFF
TRBJ2-2 TRBV30 - TRBD1 TGTGCCTGGAGTCCAGGGACAGGCCACACCGGGGAGCTGTTTTTT CAWSPGTGHTGELFF
TRBJ1-3 TRBV10-3 - TRBD1 TGTGCCATCAGTGAGACCAGACAGGGGGTAGGTGGAAACACCATATATTTT CAISETRQGVGGNTIYF
TRBJ2-1 TRBV10-1 - - TGCGCCAGCAGTGAGCGTAGTACCTCCTACAATGAGCAGTTCTTC CASSERSTSYNEQFF
TRBJ2-3 TRBV2 - TRBD2 TGTGCCAGAGGGAGGACGGGAGGGCCCACAGATACGCAGTATTTT CARGRTGGPTDTQYF
TRBJ2-1 TRBV7-9 - - TGTGCCAGCAGCTTAACCAAAGGGGGCGGGGATGAGCAGTTCTTC CASSLTKGGGDEQFF
TRBJ2-1 TRBV11-3 - TRBD2 TGTGCCAGCAGCCCTGGGACTAGCAGATACAATGAGCAGTTCTTC CASSPGTSRYNEQFF
TRBJ2-5 TRBV7-9 - - TGTGCCAGCAGCACCGGTGAAGGGGGTTCCGAGACCCAGTACTTC CASSTGEGGSETQYF
TRBJ1-2 TRBV6-6 - TRBD1 TGTGCCAGCCTTGGGCTTGACAGGGCTGGGTATGGCTACACCTTC CASLGLDRAGYGYTF
TRBJ2-3 TRBV5-4 once - TGCGTGTGGACATCCTCCACCAGGGCAGATACGCAGTATTTT CVWTSSTRADTQYF
TRBJ1-3 TRBV6-5 - - TGTGCCAGCAGTGTGACTCTCAACTCTGGAAACACCATATATTTT CASSVTLNSGNTIYF
TRBJ2-3 TRBV9 few - TGTGCCAGCAGCGTAGCTATCGAGCAGGGCGCAGATACGCAGTATTTT CASSVAIEQGADTQYF
TRBJ2-7 TRBV29-1 - - TGCAGTTACCGGGACACTTACTACGAGCAGTACTTC CSYRDTYYEQYF
TRBJ1-3 TRBV5-8 - - TGTGCCAGCAGCTTGCAGGGACTCTCTGGAAACACCATATATTTT CASSLQGLSGNTIYF
TRBJ2-7 TRBV27 - - TGTGCCAGCAGTTTAGGCATCAGGGGAAGCGGCGAGCAGTACTTC CASSLGIRGSGEQYF